The 23 T cell receptor beta chains given below trace back to one sample, sequenced in a study of identical twins. TCRdb recomputed calls from the 5' RACE reads with MiXCR, one row per CDR3 protein. The repertoire includes around 1.7 million distinct CDR3 sequences, about 32% of them detected once, and around 0.3% sits in the top ten. Source material: cord blood. These receptors came from a newborn girl in good health.

This clonotype was observed a handful of times. The chain recombines TRBV5-5 with TRBJ1-2; TRBD1 aligns across 7 bases. The CDR3 contains 16 residues. Germline-derived CDR1 and CDR2 are SGHKS and YYEKEE (reference sequence). J was trimmed by 0 bases and V by 0 bases; bases with no gene match: 5. The DNA of the CDR3 is TGTGCCAGCAGCTTGGAGGTAGGGACAGCTAACTATGGCTACACCTTC. Translation gives CASSLEVGTANYGYTF. The whole variable domain, remainder taken from reference TRBV5-5 and TRBJ1-2, is DAGVTQSPTHLIKTRGQQVTLRCSPISGHKSVSWYQQVLGQGPQFIFQYYEKEERGRGNFPDRFSARQFPNYSSELNVNALLLGDSALYLCASSLEVGTANYGYTFGSGTRLTVV.

This chain connects TRBV20-1 to TRBJ1-2; a possible D gene is TRBD1 (5 bases). Germline V gene data show CDR1 as DFQATT and CDR2 as SNEGSKA (reference sequence). This CDR3 region has 14 residues. V was trimmed by 4 bases and J by 5 bases, leaving 17 bases between them. CDR3 in DNA: TGCAGTGCTACCCTCCCCGGGACCCCTTATGGCTACACCTTC. This encodes CSATLPGTPYGYTF.

The CDR3 nucleotides are TGTGCCAGCAGTTTACGGGAGGGCCTCATCAAAGAGACCCAGTACTTC. It is translated as CASSLREGLIKETQYF. This chain joins TRBV27 and TRBJ2-5; 8 bases map to TRBD2. There are 16 residues in the CDR3. The trim removed 2 bases at V and 3 bases at J, leaving 8 bases unmatched. Germline V lookup: CDR1 MNHEY, CDR2 SMNVEV (reference sequence).

A word on this clonotype: A much larger clone sits a single nucleotide away, making a read error possible. The chain employs TRBV29-1 and TRBJ2-7, with D unresolved. This CDR3 region has 11 residues. The germline gives CDR1 SQVTM, CDR2 ANQGSEA. V lost 4 bases and J 2 bases, leaving 6 bases between the germline ends. The CDR3 DNA sequence: TGCAGCGTTGCCGAAGCCTACGAGCAGTACTTC. Its protein is CSVAEAYEQYF.

This clonotype appeared a few times. V and J are TRBV2 and TRBJ2-7; 10 bases match TRBD2. The CDR3 is 15 amino acids. Germline lookup yields CDR1 SNHLY and CDR2 FYNNEI. V shed 8 bases and J 3 bases; nucleotides not matched to a gene: 10. The CDR3 region is CASQRLAGTDYEQYF. For the CDR3, the DNA is TGTGCCAGCCAAAGACTAGCGGGCACCGACTACGAGCAGTACTTC. Variable domain in full (rest from reference TRBV2 and TRBJ2-7): EPEVTQTPSHQVTQMGQEVILRCVPISNHLYFYWYRQILGQKVEFLVSFYNNEISEKSEIFDDQFSVERPDGSNFTLKIRSTKLEDSAMYFCASQRLAGTDYEQYFGPGTRLTVT.

The genes are TRBV7-2 and TRBJ2-7, with 8 nucleotides matching TRBD2. CDR3 size: 15 residues. Germline V gene data show CDR1 as SGHTA and CDR2 as FQGNSA. With V trimmed by 0 bases and J by 7 bases, 8 bases remained unmatched. CDR3 region: CASSLASGSSGEQYF. As DNA, the CDR3 is TGTGCCAGCAGCTTAGCATCGGGTTCTAGCGGGGAGCAGTACTTC.

The chain uses TRBV2 and TRBJ2-2; 7 bases are shared with TRBD1. Trimming at V came to 4 bases and at J to 7 bases, leaving 6 bases not matched to a gene. The CDR3 has 14 residues. CDR1 and CDR2 (germline): SNHLY, FYNNEI. The CDR3 protein is CASSVSQGHGELFF. CDR3 nucleotides: TGTGCCAGCAGTGTCTCACAGGGGCACGGGGAGCTGTTTTTT.

This clonotype was counted many times. The chain employs TRBV7-2 and TRBJ2-7, with D hard to call. The CDR3 sequence is 14 residues long. Trimming pared 2 bases from V and 0 bases from J, leaving 8 bases between. Germline V CDR1 and CDR2: SGHTA, FQGNSA. The DNA for the CDR3 is TGTGCCAGCAGCTTATGGTCCTACTCCTACGAGCAGTACTTC. Amino acids: CASSLWSYSYEQYF.

In its sample, this clonotype was seen a few times. The V call is TRBV29-1, the J call TRBJ2-5, with D perhaps TRBD1 (5 bases). The CDR3 has 14 residues. V lost 3 bases, J lost 0 bases, and 11 bases lay in between. CDR1 SQVTM and CDR2 ANQGSEA come from the germline V gene. The chain's CDR3 is CSVDFGAYQETQYF. CDR3 coding DNA: TGCAGCGTTGATTTTGGGGCCTACCAAGAGACCCAGTACTTC.

This clonotype was counted between two and nine times. The rearrangement joins TRBV20-1 to TRBJ2-1; 7 positions agree with TRBD2. The CDR3 loop spans 15 amino acids. Germline trimming cut 3 bases from V and 4 bases from J; bases unmatched to any gene: 9. Germline V lookup: CDR1 DFQATT, CDR2 SNEGSKA (reference sequence). This chain's CDR3 is CSASDTGGLYNEQFF. The CDR3 DNA is TGCAGTGCTAGCGACACGGGAGGCCTTTACAATGAGCAGTTCTTC.

The chain uses TRBV27 and TRBJ1-1; possible D gene TRBD1, 6 bases. V gave up 3 bases and J gave up 0 bases, with 23 bases separating them. Germline V gene data show CDR1 as MNHEY and CDR2 as SMNVEV (reference sequence). The CDR3 has 19 amino acids. CDR3 in amino acids: CASSFKGSGDFLMNTEAFF. In DNA form, the CDR3 reads TGTGCCAGCAGTTTTAAGGGGTCAGGGGACTTCTTAATGAACACTGAAGCTTTCTTT.

In DNA, the CDR3 is TGTGCCATAGGGGACAGGAGTGGGTCACCCCTCCACTTT. This translates into CAIGDRSGSPLHF. The chain has TRBV10-3 and TRBJ1-6, with 8 positions matching TRBD1. CDR3 length equals 13 residues. V lost 9 bases and J lost 10; bases outside the gene matches: 8. CDR1 is ENHRY and CDR2 is SYGVKD in the germline V gene.

The CDR3: CASSLAYTRTDTQYF. The CDR3 DNA is TGTGCCAGCAGCTTAGCCTATACCCGCACAGATACGCAGTATTTT. The chain couples TRBV7-9 to TRBJ2-3; D is unresolved. Trimming removed 0 bases from V and 1 base from J, with 8 bases in between. CDR1 is SEHNR and CDR2 is FQNEAQ in the germline V gene (reference sequence). The CDR3 is 15 amino acids.

This clonotype was seen once. The rearrangement uses TRBV6-5 and TRBJ2-7, with D unresolved. Germline lookup yields CDR1 MNHEY and CDR2 SVGAGI. With 2 bases removed from V and 0 bases from J, the gap between germline ends came to 8 bases. CDR3 length: 14 residues. The CDR3 DNA reads as TGTGCCAGCAGTTACGGCGAAAGCTCCTACGAGCAGTACTTC. Its translation is CASSYGESSYEQYF.

This clonotype was detected only a few times. CDR3 loop: CASSVATSGSGTDTQYF. The CDR3 DNA reads as TGTGCCAGCAGCGTAGCTACTTCGGGGAGTGGCACAGATACGCAGTATTTT. The chain combines TRBV9 with TRBJ2-3; a possible D gene is TRBD2 (5 bases). Trimming removed 0 bases at V and 1 base at J, with 15 bases between. CDR3 length: 17 amino acids. Per the germline V gene, CDR1 is SGDLS and CDR2 is YYNGEE.

The chain uses TRBV25-1 and TRBJ1-2; D unclear. The CDR3 has 14 residues. In germline, CDR1 is MGHDK, CDR2 SYGVNS. V shed 1 base and J shed 4 bases, with 10 bases lying between them. The CDR3 here is CASSESRGFYGYTF. The CDR3 region has the DNA TGTGCCAGCAGTGAATCTAGAGGGTTCTATGGCTACACCTTC.

The rearrangement links TRBV6-6 to TRBJ1-3, with D unclear. Germline V lookup: CDR1 MNHNY, CDR2 SVGAGI (reference sequence). Trimming pared 0 bases from V and 0 bases from J, leaving 3 bases between. The CDR3 contains 14 residues. The CDR3 protein is CASSYSRSGNTIYF. In nucleotides, the CDR3 is TGTGCCAGCAGTTACTCACGCTCTGGAAACACCATATATTTT.

Details on this clonotype: At one end the junction does not follow the germline gene, possibly because of a read error. This chain connects TRBV12-3 or TRBV12-4 to TRBJ2-3, with D tentatively TRBD2 (6 bases). The CDR3 is 15 amino acids. The CDR3 loop reads CASSFGLASADMQYF. In DNA, the CDR3 is TGTGCCAGCAGTTTTGGGCTAGCTAGCGCAGATATGCAGTATTTT.

This clonotype was detected a few times. The chain combines TRBV28 with TRBJ2-4, with 9 positions matching TRBD2. CDR1 is MDHEN and CDR2 is SYDVKM in the germline V gene. The length of the CDR3 is 16 residues. J lost 6 bases, V lost 3 bases, and 9 bases had no gene match. Here the CDR3 DNA reads TGTGCCAGCAGTTTGACTAGCGGCCAGAAGGTAAACATTCAGTACTTC. It translates to CASSLTSGQKVNIQYF. Looking up the rest from reference TRBV28 and TRBJ2-4 gives the full variable domain: DVKVTQSSRYLVKRTGEKVFLECVQDMDHENMFWYRQDPGLGLRLIYFSYDVKMKEKGDIPEGYSVSREKKERFSLILESASTNQTSMYLCASSLTSGQKVNIQYFGAGTRLSVL.

V and J are TRBV7-9 and TRBJ2-7, with D possibly TRBD1 on 6 matching bases. Germline lookup yields CDR1 SEHNR and CDR2 FQNEAQ (reference sequence). The CDR3 loop spans 15 amino acids. V gave up 1 base and J gave up 5 bases, with 15 bases separating them. In DNA form, the CDR3 reads TGTGCCAGCAGCTTAGGGAGACAGGTCGGCCACGAGCAGTACTTC. This gives the protein CASSLGRQVGHEQYF. Based on the CDR3 plus reference TRBV7-9 and TRBJ2-7, the full variable domain is DTGVSQNPRHKITKRGQNVTFRCDPISEHNRLYWYRQTLGQGPEFLTYFQNEAQLEKSRLLSDRFSAERPKGSFSTLEIQRTEQGDSAMYLCASSLGRQVGHEQYFGPGTRLTVT.

The table lists this clonotype with a count of one. This may be a read error: a much more frequent sequence differs by one nucleotide. The chain uses TRBV3-1 and TRBJ1-2; D uncertain. The germline V gene encodes CDR1 LGHDT and CDR2 YNNKEL (reference sequence). This CDR3 region has 15 residues. The CDR3 protein is CASNQATVVNYGYTF. CDR3 DNA sequence: TGTGCCAGCAACCAAGCGACGGTCGTTAACTATGGCTACACCTTC.

This clonotype was seen a few times. The genes are TRBV19 and TRBJ2-6, with TRBD1 matching over 8 bases. CDR3 size: 14 residues. Germline V lookup: CDR1 LNHDA, CDR2 SQIVND (reference sequence). The V gene end was trimmed by 6 bases and the J gene end by 3 bases; junction bases not matched to a gene: 1. CDR3 in DNA: TGTGCCAGTAGAGACAGGGGTGGGGCCAACGTCCTGACTTTC. Translated, it gives CASRDRGGANVLTF.

The chain employs TRBV7-2 and TRBJ2-2; 8 bases line up with TRBD2. V trimming: 1 base; J trimming: 1 base; junction bases outside the gene matches: 2. Germline assignment: CDR1 SGHTA and CDR2 FQGNSA. The CDR3 has 16 residues. CDR3 loop: CASSLVGTRNTGELFF. The DNA of the CDR3 is TGTGCCAGCAGCTTAGTAGGGACTAGGAACACCGGGGAGCTGTTTTTT.